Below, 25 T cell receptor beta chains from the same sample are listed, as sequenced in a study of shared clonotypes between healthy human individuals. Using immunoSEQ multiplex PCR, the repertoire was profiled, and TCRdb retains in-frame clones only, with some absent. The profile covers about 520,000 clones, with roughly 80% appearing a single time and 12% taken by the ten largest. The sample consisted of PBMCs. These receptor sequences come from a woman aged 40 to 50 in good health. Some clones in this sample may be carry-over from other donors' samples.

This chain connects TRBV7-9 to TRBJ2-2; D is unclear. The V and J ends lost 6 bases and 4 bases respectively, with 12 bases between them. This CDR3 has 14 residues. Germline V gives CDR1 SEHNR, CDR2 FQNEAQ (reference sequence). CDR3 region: CASRVLLSTGELFF. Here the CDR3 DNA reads TGTGCCAGCAGGGTTCTCCTAAGCACCGGGGAGCTGTTTTTT.

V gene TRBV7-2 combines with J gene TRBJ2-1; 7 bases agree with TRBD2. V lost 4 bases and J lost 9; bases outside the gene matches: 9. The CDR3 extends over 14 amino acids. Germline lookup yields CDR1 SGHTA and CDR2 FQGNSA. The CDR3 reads CASSSVGSSGEQFF. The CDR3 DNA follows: TGTGCCAGCAGCTCGGTAGGCTCTAGCGGTGAGCAGTTCTTC.

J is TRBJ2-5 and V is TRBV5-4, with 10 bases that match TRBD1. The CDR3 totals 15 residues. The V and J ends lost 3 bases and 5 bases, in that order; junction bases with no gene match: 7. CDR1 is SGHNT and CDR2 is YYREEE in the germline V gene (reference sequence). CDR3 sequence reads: CASSWDRGRTETQYF. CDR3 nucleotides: TGTGCCAGCAGCTGGGACAGGGGCCGCACCGAGACCCAGTACTTC. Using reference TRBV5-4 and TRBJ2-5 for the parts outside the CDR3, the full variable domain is ETGVTQSPTHLIKTRGQQVTLRCSSQSGHNTVSWYQQALGQGPQFIFQYYREEENGRGNFPPRFSGLQFPNYSSELNVNALELDDSALYLCASSWDRGRTETQYFGPGTRLLVL.

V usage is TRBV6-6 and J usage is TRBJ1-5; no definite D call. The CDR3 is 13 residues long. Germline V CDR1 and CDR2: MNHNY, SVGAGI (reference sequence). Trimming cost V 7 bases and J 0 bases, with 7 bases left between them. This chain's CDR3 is CASTSYSNQPQHF. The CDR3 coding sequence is TGTGCCAGCACCTCTTATAGCAATCAGCCCCAGCATTTT.

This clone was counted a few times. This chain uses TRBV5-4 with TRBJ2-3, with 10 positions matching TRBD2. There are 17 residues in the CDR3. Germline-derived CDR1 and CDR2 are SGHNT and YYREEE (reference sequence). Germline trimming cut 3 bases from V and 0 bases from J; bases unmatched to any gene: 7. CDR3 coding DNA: TGTGCCAGCAGCTGGACTAGCGGACATGCTAGCACAGATACGCAGTATTTT. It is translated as CASSWTSGHASTDTQYF.

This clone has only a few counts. The CDR3 is CASRGQGRSYGYTF. The DNA of the CDR3 is TGTGCCAGCAGGGGACAGGGGCGAAGCTATGGCTACACCTTC. This chain joins TRBV28 and TRBJ1-2; TRBD1 matches 10 bases. Germline V CDR1 and CDR2: MDHEN, SYDVKM. The trim removed 6 bases at V and 4 bases at J, leaving 5 bases unmatched. The CDR3 consists of 14 residues.

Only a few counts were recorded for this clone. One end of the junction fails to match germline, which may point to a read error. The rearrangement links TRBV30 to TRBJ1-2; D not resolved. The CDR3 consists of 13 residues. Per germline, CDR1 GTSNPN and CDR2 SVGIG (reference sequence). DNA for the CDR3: TGTGCCTGGGGTGTTTTTAGGACTAATGGCTACACCTTC. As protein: CAWGVFRTNGYTF.

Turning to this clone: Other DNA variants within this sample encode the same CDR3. The chain's CDR3 is CASSVNNEQFF. The CDR3 DNA reads as TGTGCCAGCAGTGTAAACAATGAGCAGTTCTTC. The V and J genes are TRBV25-1 and TRBJ2-1, with D uncertain. Germline CDR1 is MGHDK and CDR2 is SYGVNS. The CDR3 runs 11 residues. The ends were cut back, 4 bases at V and 5 bases at J, with 3 bases in the middle.

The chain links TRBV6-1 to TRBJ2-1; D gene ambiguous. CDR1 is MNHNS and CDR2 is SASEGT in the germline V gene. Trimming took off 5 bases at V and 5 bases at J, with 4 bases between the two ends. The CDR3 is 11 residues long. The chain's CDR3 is CASSPHNEQFF. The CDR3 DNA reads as TGTGCCAGCAGTCCTCACAATGAGCAGTTCTTC.

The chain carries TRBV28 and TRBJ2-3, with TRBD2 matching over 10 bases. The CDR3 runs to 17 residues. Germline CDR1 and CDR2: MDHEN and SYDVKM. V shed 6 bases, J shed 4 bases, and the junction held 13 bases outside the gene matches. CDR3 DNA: TGTGCCAGCAGCCGATGGACTAGCGGACTGCGGGCAGATACGCAGTATTTT. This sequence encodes CASSRWTSGLRADTQYF. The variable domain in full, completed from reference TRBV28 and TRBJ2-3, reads DVKVTQSSRYLVKRTGEKVFLECVQDMDHENMFWYRQDPGLGLRLIYFSYDVKMKEKGDIPEGYSVSREKKERFSLILESASTNQTSMYLCASSRWTSGLRADTQYFGPGTRLTVL.

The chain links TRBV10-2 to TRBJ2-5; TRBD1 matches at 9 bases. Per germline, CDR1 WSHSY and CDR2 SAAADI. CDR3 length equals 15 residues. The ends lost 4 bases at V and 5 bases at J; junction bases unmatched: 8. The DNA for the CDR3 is TGCGCCAGCAGTGGAACAGGGGGCGCGGGGGAGACCCAGTACTTC. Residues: CASSGTGGAGETQYF.

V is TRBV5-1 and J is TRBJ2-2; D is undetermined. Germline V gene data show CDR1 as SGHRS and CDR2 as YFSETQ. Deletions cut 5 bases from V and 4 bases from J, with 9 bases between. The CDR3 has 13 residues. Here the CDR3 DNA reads TGCGCCAGCAGTTCCATCGGCACCGGGGAGCTGTTTTTT. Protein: CASSSIGTGELFF. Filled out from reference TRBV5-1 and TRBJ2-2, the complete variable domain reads KAGVTQTPRYLIKTRGQQVTLSCSPISGHRSVSWYQQTPGQGLQFLFEYFSETQRNKGNFPGRFSGRQFSNSRSEMNVSTLELGDSALYLCASSSIGTGELFFGEGSRLTVL.

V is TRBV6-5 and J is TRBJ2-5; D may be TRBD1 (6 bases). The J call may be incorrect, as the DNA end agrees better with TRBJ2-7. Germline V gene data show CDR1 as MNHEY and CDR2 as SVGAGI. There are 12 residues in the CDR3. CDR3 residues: CASRTTGNEQYF. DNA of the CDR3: TGTGCCAGCAGAACAACAGGGAACGAGCAGTACTTC.

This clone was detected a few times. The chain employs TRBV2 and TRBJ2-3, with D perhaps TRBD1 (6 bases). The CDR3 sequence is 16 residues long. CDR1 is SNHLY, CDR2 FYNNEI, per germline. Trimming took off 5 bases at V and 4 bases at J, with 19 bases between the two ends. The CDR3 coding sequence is TGTGCCAGCAGTAGGGACAATGGAGCCGCGGCAGATACGCAGTATTTT. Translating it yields CASSRDNGAAADTQYF. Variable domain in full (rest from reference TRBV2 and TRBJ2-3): EPEVTQTPSHQVTQMGQEVILRCVPISNHLYFYWYRQILGQKVEFLVSFYNNEISEKSEIFDDQFSVERPDGSNFTLKIRSTKLEDSAMYFCASSRDNGAAADTQYFGPGTRLTVL.

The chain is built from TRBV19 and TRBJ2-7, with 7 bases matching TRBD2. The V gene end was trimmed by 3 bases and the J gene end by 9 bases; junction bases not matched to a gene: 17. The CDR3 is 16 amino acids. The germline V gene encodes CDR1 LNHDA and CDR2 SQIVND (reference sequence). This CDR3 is CASSIGGSQPEAGQYF. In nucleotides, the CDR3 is TGTGCCAGTAGTATCGGGGGGTCTCAACCCGAAGCGGGGCAGTACTTC.

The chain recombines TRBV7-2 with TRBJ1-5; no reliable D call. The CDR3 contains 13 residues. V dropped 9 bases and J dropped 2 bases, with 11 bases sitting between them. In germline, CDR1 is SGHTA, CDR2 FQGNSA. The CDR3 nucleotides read TGTGCCAGTACGACCGGGGGCAATCAGCCCCAGCATTTT. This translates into CASTTGGNQPQHF.

The CDR3 DNA sequence: TGTGCCAGCAGCCCGAGGGTCGTGACGGAACTGTTTTTT. Protein: CASSPRVVTELFF. V usage is TRBV7-8 and J usage is TRBJ1-4; no clear D. V was trimmed by 5 bases and J by 12 bases, leaving 16 bases between them. This CDR3 is 13 amino acids long. The germline gives CDR1 SGHVS, CDR2 FQNEAQ. The whole variable domain, filled in from reference TRBV7-8 and TRBJ1-4, reads GAGVSQSPRYKVAKRGQDVALRCDPISGHVSLFWYQQALGQGPEFLTYFQNEAQLDKSGLPSDRFFAERPEGSVSTLKIQRTQQEDSAVYLCASSPRVVTELFFGSGTQLSVL.

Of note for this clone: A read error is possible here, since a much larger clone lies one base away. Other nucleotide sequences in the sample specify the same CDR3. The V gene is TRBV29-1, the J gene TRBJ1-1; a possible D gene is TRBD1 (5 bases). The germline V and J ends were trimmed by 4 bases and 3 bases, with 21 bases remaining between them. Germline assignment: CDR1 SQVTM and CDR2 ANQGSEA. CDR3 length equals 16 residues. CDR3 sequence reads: CSVGSGILRAYTEAFF. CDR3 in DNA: TGCAGCGTTGGGTCGGGGATTCTCAGGGCCTACACTGAAGCTTTCTTT.

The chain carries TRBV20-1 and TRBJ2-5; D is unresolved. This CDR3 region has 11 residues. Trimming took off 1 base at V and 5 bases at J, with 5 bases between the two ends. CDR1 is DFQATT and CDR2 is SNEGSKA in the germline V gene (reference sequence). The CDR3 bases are TGCAGTGCTAGAGCCGATGAGACCCAGTACTTC. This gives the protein CSARADETQYF.

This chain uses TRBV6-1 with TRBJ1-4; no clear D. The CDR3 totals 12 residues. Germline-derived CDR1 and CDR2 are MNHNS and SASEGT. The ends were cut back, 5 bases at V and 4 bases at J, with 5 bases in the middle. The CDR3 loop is CASSRSNEKLFF. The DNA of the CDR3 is TGTGCCAGCAGTCGGAGTAATGAAAAACTGTTTTTT.

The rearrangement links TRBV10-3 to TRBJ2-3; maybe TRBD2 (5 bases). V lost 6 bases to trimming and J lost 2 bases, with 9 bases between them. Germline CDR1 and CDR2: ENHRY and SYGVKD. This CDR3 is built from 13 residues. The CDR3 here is CAISREPTDTQYF. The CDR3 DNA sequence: TGTGCCATCAGCCGGGAACCCACAGATACGCAGTATTTT.

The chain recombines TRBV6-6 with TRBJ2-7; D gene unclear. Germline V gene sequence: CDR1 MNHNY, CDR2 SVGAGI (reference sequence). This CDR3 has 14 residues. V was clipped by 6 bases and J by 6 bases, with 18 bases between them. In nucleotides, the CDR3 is TGTGCCAGCAGGCTACACCCCTCCTCTCCCGAGCAGTACTTC. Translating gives CASRLHPSSPEQYF.

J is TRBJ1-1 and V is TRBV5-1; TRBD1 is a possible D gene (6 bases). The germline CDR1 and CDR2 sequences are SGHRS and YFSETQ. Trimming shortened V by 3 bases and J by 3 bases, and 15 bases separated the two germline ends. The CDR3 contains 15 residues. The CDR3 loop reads CASSSQGPRDTEAFF. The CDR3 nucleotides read TGCGCCAGCAGCTCACAGGGTCCTAGGGACACTGAAGCTTTCTTT.

DNA for the CDR3: TGTGCCAGCAGTTACTCTTGGAAGACAGAGCCCGGGACCCAGTACTTC. It translates to CASSYSWKTEPGTQYF. V gene TRBV6-5 combines with J gene TRBJ2-5; possible D gene TRBD1, 5 bases. The germline V gene encodes CDR1 MNHEY and CDR2 SVGAGI. The germline V and J ends were trimmed by 0 bases and 7 bases, with 18 bases remaining between them. The CDR3 consists of 16 residues.

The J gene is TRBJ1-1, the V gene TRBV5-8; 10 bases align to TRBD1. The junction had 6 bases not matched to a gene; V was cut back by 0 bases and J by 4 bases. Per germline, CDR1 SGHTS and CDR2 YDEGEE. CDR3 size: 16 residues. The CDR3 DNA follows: TGTGCCAGCAGCTTGGCACCCCGGGACAGGGGCACTGAAGCTTTCTTT. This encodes CASSLAPRDRGTEAFF.